These 10 T cell receptor beta chains came from one sample sequenced in a study of T-cell memory formation after mild COVID-19. TCRdb re-called the 5' RACE reads with MiXCR, one entry per CDR3 protein. Altogether roughly 200,000 distinct CDR3 sequences are present, approximately 20% being singletons, with the ten largest covering around 2.4%. The sequencing input was PBMCs or a T cell subset sorted from them (not recorded which). The origin of the receptors is an adult woman who had mild COVID-19 (a few samples of this study predate the infection). Cell type and time point are not known.

This rearrangement joins TRBV30 to TRBJ1-2; 9 bases agree with TRBD1. The CDR3 spans 13 residues. CDR1 and CDR2 (germline): GTSNPN, SVGIG (reference sequence). V trimming: 3 bases; J trimming: 1 base; junction bases outside the gene matches: 0. In nucleotides, the CDR3 is TGTGCCTGGAGGGGACAGGGTAACTATGGCTACACCTTC. Protein sequence: CAWRGQGNYGYTF.

This clonotype was counted only a few times. The chain combines TRBV21-1 with TRBJ1-5; the table calls TRBD1, which could not be checked here. TRBV21-1 counts as a pseudogene. The CDR3 totals 15 residues. This chain's CDR3 is CASSKTGNRNQPQHF. The CDR3 DNA follows: TGTGCCAGCAGCAAAACAGGGAATCGCAATCAGCCCCAGCATTTT.

CDR3 nucleotide sequence: TGTGCCAGCAGTGACGCCAAGAACACTGAAGCTTTCTTT. Translation gives CASSDAKNTEAFF. The chain employs TRBV2 and TRBJ1-1; D remains unclear. The CDR3 sequence is 13 residues long. The germline V gene has CDR1 SNHLY and CDR2 FYNNEI. The V gene lost 3 bases and the J gene lost 1 base, with 6 bases spanning the gap.

The rearrangement links TRBV5-8 to TRBJ2-2, with TRBD2 as a possible D gene (5 bases). Germline V gene data show CDR1 as SGHTS and CDR2 as YDEGEE. The V gene lost 6 bases and the J gene lost 4 bases, with 16 bases spanning the gap. The CDR3 contains 15 residues. In DNA, the CDR3 is TGTGCCAGCACCCAACCCGGACTGTCCACCGGGGAGCTGTTTTTT. Translation: CASTQPGLSTGELFF.

This clonotype has more than one count but fewer than ten. This chain joins TRBV29-1 and TRBJ2-3; D call uncertain. Trimming shortened V by 0 bases and J by 8 bases, and 9 bases separated the two germline ends. The CDR3 runs 12 residues. The germline V gene has CDR1 SQVTM and CDR2 ANQGSEA. CDR3 DNA sequence: TGCAGCGTTGAAGATCGTAGTGCTACGCAGTATTTT. It is translated as CSVEDRSATQYF.

This clonotype was observed a handful of times. This chain connects TRBV3-1 to TRBJ1-6, with D perhaps matching TRBD1 (5 bases). Germline V gene sequence: CDR1 LGHDT, CDR2 YNNKEL (reference sequence). The CDR3 contains 15 residues. V lost 0 bases and J lost 5, with 8 bases in between. CDR3 nucleotide sequence: TGTGCCAGCAGCCAAGATGGGGGAAATAATTCACCCCTCCACTTT. Amino acid sequence: CASSQDGGNNSPLHF.

The V gene is TRBV12-3 or TRBV12-4, the J gene TRBJ1-4, with D maybe TRBD1 (5 bases). The CDR3 contains 15 residues. The V end lost 3 bases, the J end lost 0 bases, and 8 bases lay between the germline ends. CDR3 coding DNA: TGTGCCAGCAGTTTCTCAGGGACAACTAATGAAAAACTGTTTTTT. It encodes CASSFSGTTNEKLFF.

The chain has TRBV30 and TRBJ2-7, with 7 bases identical to TRBD1. V lost 4 bases and J lost 7; bases outside the gene matches: 13. CDR3 length: 14 residues. Germline CDR1 reads GTSNPN; CDR2 reads SVGIG (reference sequence). The CDR3 coding sequence is TGTGCCTGGACCCACAGGGGTGCCAGATTGGAGCAGTACTTC. It yields the protein CAWTHRGARLEQYF.

V gene TRBV4-3 combines with J gene TRBJ2-6, with D perhaps being TRBD1 or TRBD2 (5 bases each). This CDR3 comprises 16 residues. With 4 bases removed from V and 4 bases from J, the gap between germline ends came to 14 bases. Germline V gene sequence: CDR1 LGHNA, CDR2 YSLEER. The CDR3 DNA follows: TGCGCCAGCAGCCGGGGCGCCGGGGTCGGGGCCAACGTCCTGACTTTC. Translating gives CASSRGAGVGANVLTF.

This clonotype was counted only a few times. The rearrangement joins TRBV12-3 or TRBV12-4 to TRBJ1-1; maybe TRBD1 (5 bases). Trimming took off 5 bases at V and 0 bases at J, with 13 bases between the two ends. The CDR3 spans 15 residues. The CDR3 region is CASSLRQKMNTEAFF. The CDR3 bases are TGTGCCAGCAGTCTGCGACAGAAGATGAACACTGAAGCTTTCTTT.